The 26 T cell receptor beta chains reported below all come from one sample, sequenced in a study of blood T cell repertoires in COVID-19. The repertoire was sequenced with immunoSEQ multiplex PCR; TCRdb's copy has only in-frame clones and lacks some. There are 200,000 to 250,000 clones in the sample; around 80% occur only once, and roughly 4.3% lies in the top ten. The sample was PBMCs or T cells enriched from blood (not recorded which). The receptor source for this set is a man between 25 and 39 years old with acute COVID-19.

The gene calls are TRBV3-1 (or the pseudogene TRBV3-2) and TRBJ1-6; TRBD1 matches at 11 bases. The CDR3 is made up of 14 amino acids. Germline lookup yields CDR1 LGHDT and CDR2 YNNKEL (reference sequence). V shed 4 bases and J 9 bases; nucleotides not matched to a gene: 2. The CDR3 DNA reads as TGTGCCAGCAGCCGGGGACAGGGGGTTTCACCCCTCCACTTT. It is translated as CASSRGQGVSPLHF.

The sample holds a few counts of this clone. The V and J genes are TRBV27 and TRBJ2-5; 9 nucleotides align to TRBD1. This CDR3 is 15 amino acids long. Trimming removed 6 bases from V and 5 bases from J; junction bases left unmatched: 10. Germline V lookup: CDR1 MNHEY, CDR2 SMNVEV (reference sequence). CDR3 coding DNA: TGTGCCAGCAGGAAGACAGGGGGTGGGGGGGAGACCCAGTACTTC. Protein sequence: CASRKTGGGGETQYF.

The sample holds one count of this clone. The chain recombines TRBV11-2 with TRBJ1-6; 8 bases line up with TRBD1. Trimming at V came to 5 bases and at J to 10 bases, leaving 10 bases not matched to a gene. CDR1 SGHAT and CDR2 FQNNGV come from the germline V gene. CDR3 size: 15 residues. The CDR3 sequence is CASSPDRGERSPLHF. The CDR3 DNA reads TGTGCCAGCAGCCCCGACAGGGGAGAACGCTCACCCCTCCACTTT.

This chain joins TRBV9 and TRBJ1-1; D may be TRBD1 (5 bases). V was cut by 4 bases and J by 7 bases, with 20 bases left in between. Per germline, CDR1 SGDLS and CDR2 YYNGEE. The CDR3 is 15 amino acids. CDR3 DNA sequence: TGTGCCAGCAGCCCGCGGATCGGGGGAGGAGATGAAGCTTTCTTT. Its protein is CASSPRIGGGDEAFF.

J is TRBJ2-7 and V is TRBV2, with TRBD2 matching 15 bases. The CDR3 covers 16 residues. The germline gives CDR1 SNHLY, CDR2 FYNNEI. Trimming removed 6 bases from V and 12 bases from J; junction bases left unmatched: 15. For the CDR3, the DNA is TGTGCCAGCAGCATTACAGGACTAGCGGGGGGGAATTGCTCGTACTTC. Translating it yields CASSITGLAGGNCSYF.

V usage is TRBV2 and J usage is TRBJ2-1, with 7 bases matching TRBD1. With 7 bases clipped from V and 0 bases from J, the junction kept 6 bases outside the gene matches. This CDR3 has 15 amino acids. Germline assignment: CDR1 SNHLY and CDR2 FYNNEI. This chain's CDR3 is CASKERGPSYNEQFF. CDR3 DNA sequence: TGTGCCAGCAAGGAGAGGGGGCCCTCCTACAATGAGCAGTTCTTC.

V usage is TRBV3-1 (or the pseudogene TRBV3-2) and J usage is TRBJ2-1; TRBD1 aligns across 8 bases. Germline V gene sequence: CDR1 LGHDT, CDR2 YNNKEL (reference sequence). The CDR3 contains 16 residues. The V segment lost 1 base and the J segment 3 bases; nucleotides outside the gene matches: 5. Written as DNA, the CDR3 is TGTGCCAGCAGCCAAGTACAGGGGGTAAGCTACAATGAGCAGTTCTTC. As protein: CASSQVQGVSYNEQFF.

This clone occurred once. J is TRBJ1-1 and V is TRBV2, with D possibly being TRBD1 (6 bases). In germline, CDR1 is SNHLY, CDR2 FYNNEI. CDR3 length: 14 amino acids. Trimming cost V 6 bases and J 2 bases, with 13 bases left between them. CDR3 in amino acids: CASRPGQPNTEAFF. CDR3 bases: TGTGCCAGCAGACCCGGACAGCCTAACACTGAAGCTTTCTTT.

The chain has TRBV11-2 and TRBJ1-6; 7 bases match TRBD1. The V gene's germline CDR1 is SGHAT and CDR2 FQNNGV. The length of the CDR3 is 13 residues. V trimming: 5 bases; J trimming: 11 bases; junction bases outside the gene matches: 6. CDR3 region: CASSADRVAPLHF. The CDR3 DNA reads TGTGCCAGCAGCGCAGACAGGGTGGCACCCCTCCACTTT.

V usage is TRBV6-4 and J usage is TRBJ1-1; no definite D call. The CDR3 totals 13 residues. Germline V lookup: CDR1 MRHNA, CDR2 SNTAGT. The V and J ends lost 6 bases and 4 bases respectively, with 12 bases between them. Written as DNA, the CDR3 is TGTGCCAGCAGCCAACTACTTGGCACTGAAGCTTTCTTT. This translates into CASSQLLGTEAFF.

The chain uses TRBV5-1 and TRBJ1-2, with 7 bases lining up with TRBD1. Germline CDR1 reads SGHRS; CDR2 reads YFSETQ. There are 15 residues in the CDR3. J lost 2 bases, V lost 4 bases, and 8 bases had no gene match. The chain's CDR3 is CASSLRGTENYGYTF. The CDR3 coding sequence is TGCGCCAGCAGCCTCCGCGGGACAGAGAACTATGGCTACACCTTC.

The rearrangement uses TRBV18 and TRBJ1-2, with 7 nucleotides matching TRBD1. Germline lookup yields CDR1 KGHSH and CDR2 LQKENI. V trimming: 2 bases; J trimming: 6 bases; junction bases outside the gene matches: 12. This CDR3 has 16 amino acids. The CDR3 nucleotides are TGTGCCAGCTCACCAAGAGACAGGGTTCAGTTCGATGGCTACACCTTC. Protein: CASSPRDRVQFDGYTF.

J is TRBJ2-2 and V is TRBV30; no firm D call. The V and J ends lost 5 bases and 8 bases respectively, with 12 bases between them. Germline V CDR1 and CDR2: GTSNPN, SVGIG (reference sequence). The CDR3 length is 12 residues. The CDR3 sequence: CAWLNLAGELFF. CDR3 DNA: TGTGCCTGGCTTAACCTGGCTGGGGAGCTGTTTTTT.

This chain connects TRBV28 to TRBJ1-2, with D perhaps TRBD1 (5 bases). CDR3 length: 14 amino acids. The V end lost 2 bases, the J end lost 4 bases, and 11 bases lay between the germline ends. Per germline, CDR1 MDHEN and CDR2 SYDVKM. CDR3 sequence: CASSLAGSGYGYTF. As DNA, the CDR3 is TGTGCCAGCAGTTTAGCAGGGTCGGGCTATGGCTACACCTTC.

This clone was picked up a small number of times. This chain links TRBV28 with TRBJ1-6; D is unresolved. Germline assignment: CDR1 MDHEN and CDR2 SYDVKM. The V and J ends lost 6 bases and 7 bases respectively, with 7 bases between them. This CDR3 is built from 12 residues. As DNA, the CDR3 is TGTGCCAGCAGGTCGGGGAATTCACCCCTCCACTTT. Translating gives CASRSGNSPLHF.

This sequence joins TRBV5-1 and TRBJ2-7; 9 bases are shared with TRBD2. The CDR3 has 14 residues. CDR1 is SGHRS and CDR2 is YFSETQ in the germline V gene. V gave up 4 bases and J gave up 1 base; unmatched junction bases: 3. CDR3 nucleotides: TGCGCCAGCAGCCCTAGCGGGGCTTCCTACGAGCAGTACTTC. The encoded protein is CASSPSGASYEQYF.

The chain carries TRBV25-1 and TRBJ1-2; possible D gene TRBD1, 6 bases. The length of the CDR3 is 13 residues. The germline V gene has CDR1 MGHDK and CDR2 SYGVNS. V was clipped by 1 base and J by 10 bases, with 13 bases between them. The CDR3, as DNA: TGTGCCAGCAGTGAATCAGGGGCCGGGCTCTACACCTTC. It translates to CASSESGAGLYTF.

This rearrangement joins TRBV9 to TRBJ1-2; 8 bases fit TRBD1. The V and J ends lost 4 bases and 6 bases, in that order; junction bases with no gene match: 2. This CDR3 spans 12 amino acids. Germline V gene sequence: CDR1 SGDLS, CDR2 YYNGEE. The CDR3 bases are TGTGCCAGCAGCCCCAGGGGGCATGGCTACACCTTC. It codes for CASSPRGHGYTF.

DNA for the CDR3: TGTGCCACCAGCAGAGAGGGACAGTCCTCCTACGAGCAGTACTTC. This codes for CATSREGQSSYEQYF. J is TRBJ2-7 and V is TRBV15, with 7 bases lining up with TRBD1. CDR1 is LNHNV and CDR2 is YYDKDF in the germline V gene (reference sequence). The trim removed 0 bases at V and 0 bases at J, leaving 2 bases unmatched. This CDR3 is built from 15 residues.

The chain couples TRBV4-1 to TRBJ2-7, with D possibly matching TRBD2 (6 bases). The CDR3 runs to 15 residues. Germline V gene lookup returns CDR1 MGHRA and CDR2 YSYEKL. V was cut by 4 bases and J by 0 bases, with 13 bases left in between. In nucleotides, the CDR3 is TGCGCCAGCAGCCTTCCCGGGGGAGACTCCTACGAGCAGTACTTC. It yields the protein CASSLPGGDSYEQYF.

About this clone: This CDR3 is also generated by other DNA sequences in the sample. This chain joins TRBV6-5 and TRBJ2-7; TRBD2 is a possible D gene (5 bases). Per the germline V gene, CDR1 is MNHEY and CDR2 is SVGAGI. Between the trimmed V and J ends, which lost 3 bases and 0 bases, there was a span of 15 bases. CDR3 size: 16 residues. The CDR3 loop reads CASSYSLLGSSYEQYF. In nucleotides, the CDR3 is TGTGCCAGCAGTTATTCGCTTCTAGGGAGCTCCTACGAGCAGTACTTC.

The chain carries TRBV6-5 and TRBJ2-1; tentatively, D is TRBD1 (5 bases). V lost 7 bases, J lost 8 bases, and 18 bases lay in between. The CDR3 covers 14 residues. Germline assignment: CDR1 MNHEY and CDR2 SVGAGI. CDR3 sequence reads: CASTSRQSLDEQFF. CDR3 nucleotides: TGTGCCAGCACCAGCCGACAGTCCTTGGATGAGCAGTTCTTC.

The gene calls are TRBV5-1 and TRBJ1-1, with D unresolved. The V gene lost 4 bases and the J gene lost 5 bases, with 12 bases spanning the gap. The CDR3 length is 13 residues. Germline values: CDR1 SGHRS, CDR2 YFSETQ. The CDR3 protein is CASSPNGRTEAFF. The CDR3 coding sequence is TGCGCCAGCAGCCCCAACGGGAGGACTGAAGCTTTCTTT. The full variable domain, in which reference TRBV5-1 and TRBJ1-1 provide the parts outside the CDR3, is KAGVTQTPRYLIKTRGQQVTLSCSPISGHRSVSWYQQTPGQGLQFLFEYFSETQRNKGNFPGRFSGRQFSNSRSEMNVSTLELGDSALYLCASSPNGRTEAFFGQGTRLTVV.

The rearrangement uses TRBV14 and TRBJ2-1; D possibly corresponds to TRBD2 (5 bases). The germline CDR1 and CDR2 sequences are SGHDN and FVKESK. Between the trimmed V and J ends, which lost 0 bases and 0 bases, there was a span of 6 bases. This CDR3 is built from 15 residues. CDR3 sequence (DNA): TGTGCCAGCAGCCAAGAGGGGAGCTCCTACAATGAGCAGTTCTTC. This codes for CASSQEGSSYNEQFF. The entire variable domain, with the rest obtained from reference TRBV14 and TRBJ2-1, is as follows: EAGVTQFPSHSVIEKGQTVTLRCDPISGHDNLYWYRRVMGKEIKFLLHFVKESKQDESGMPNNRFLAERTGGTYSTLKVQPAELEDSGVYFCASSQEGSSYNEQFFGPGTRLTVL.

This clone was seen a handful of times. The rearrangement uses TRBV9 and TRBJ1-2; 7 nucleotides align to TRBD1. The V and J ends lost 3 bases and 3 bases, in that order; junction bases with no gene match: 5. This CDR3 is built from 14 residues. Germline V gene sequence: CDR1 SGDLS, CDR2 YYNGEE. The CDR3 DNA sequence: TGTGCCAGCAGCGCCTCGACAGGGCACTATGGCTACACCTTC. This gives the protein CASSASTGHYGYTF. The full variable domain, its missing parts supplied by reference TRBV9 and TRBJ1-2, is DSGVTQTPKHLITATGQRVTLRCSPRSGDLSVYWYQQSLDQGLQFLIQYYNGEERAKGNILERFSAQQFPDLHSELNLSSLELGDSALYFCASSASTGHYGYTFGSGTRLTVV.

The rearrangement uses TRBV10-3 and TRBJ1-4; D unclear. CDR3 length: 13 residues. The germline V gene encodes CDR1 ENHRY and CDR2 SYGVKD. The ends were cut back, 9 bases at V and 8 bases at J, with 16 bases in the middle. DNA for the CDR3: TGTGCCATTGCGGGGAGAACGGGGGAAAAACTGTTTTTT. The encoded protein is CAIAGRTGEKLFF.